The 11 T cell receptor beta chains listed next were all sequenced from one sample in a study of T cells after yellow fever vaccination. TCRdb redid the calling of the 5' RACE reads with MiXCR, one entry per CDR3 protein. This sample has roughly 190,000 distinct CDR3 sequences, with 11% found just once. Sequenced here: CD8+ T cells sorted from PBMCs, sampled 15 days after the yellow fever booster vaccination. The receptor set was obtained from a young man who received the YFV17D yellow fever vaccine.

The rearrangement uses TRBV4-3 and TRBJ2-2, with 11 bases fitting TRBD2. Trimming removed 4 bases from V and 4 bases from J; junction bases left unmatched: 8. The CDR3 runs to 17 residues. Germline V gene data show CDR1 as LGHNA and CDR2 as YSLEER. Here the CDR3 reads CASSPETSGVITGELFF. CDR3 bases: TGCGCCAGCAGCCCGGAGACTAGCGGGGTAATCACCGGGGAGCTGTTTTTT.

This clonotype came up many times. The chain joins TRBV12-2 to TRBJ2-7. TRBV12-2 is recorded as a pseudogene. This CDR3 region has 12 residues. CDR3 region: CASRLHSYEQYV. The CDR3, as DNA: TGTGCAAGTCGCTTACACTCCTACGAGCAGTACGTC.

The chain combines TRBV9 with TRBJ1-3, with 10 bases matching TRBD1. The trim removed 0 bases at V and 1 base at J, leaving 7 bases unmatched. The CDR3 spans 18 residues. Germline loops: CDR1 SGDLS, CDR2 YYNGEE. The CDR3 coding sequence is TGTGCCAGCAGCGTAGAGGGACAGGGGATTACATCTGGAAACACCATATATTTT. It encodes CASSVEGQGITSGNTIYF.

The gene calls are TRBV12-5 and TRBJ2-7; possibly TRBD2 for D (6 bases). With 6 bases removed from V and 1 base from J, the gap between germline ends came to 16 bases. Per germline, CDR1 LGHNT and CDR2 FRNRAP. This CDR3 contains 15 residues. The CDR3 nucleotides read TGTGCTAGTGGGGGGGGTGTGTCCTTTTCCTACGAGCAGTACTTC. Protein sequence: CASGGGVSFSYEQYF.

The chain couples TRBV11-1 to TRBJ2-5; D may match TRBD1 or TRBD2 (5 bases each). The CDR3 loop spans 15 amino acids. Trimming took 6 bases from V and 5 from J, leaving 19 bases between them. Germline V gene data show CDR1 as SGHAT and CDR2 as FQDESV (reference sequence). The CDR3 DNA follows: TGTGCCAGCAGACGTATGGACTCCCACAGGGAGACCCAGTACTTC. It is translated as CASRRMDSHRETQYF.

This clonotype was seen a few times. The CDR3 protein is CASTTGAFGNQPQHF. For the CDR3, the DNA is TGTGCCAGCACCACGGGGGCCTTTGGCAATCAGCCCCAGCATTTT. The rearrangement links TRBV6-5 to TRBJ1-5; D may be TRBD1 (6 bases). The germline V gene encodes CDR1 MNHEY and CDR2 SVGAGI. The V and J ends lost 7 bases and 2 bases respectively, with 15 bases between them. The CDR3 length is 15 residues.

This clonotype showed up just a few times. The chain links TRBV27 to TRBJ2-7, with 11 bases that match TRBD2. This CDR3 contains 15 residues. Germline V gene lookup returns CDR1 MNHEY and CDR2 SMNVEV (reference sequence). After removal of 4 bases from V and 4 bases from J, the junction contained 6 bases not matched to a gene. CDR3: CASSSSGGTAYEQYF. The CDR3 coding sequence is TGTGCCAGCAGTTCTAGCGGGGGGACGGCTTACGAGCAGTACTTC.

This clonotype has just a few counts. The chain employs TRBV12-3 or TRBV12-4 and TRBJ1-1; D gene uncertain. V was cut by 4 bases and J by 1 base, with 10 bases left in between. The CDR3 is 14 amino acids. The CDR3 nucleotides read TGTGCCAGCAGTTGGGCCGGGGAGAACACTGAAGCTTTCTTT. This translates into CASSWAGENTEAFF.

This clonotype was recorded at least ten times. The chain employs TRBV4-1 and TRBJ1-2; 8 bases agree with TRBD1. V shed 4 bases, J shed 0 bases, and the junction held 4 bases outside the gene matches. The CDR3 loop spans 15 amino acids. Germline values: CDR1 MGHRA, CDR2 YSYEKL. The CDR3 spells CASSRGTGPNYGYTF. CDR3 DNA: TGCGCCAGCAGCCGGGGGACAGGCCCTAACTATGGCTACACCTTC.

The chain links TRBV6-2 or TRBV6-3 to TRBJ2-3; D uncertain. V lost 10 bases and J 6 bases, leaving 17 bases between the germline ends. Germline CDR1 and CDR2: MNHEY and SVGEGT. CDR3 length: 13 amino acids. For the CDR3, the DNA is TGTGCCACCTGGTTGAGTCCCAGGGATACGCAGTATTTT. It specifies CATWLSPRDTQYF.

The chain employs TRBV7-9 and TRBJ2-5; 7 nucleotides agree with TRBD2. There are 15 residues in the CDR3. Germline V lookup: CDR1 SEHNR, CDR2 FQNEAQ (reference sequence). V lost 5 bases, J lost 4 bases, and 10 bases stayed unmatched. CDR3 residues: CASSLRLAGRETQYF. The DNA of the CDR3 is TGTGCCAGCAGCCTAAGACTAGCAGGAAGAGAGACCCAGTACTTC.